Presented here are 20 T cell receptor beta chains from one specimen sequenced in a study of cytomegalovirus exposure and HLA in healthy donors. The protocol was immunoSEQ multiplex PCR, while the TCRdb copy is restricted to in-frame clones and leaves out a portion. The sample contains about 190,000 clones, around 81% of which appear only once. The sample was PBMCs. All receptors come from a woman aged 18-29 years in good health and CMV-seropositive.

This chain links TRBV23-1 with TRBJ2-7; D may be TRBD1 (5 bases). TRBV23-1 is known as an ORF, though its function is uncertain. The V gene lost 3 bases and the J gene lost 4 bases, with 16 bases spanning the gap. This CDR3 has 15 residues. The CDR3 DNA is TGCGCCAGCAGTCACCAGGGTGCGCCGTATTACGAGCAGTACTTC. This sequence encodes CASSHQGAPYYEQYF.

V gene TRBV5-6 combines with J gene TRBJ1-2; no reliable D call. The germline V and J ends were trimmed by 1 base and 6 bases, with 10 bases remaining between them. The V gene's germline CDR1 is SGHDT and CDR2 YYEEEE. This CDR3 spans 13 amino acids. The CDR3 here is CASSLTADHGYTF. For the CDR3, the DNA is TGTGCCAGCAGCTTGACAGCTGATCATGGCTACACCTTC.

This rearrangement joins TRBV6-5 to TRBJ1-3; TRBD1 matches at 7 bases. Germline V lookup: CDR1 MNHEY, CDR2 SVGAGI. J gave up 3 bases and V 4 bases, and 3 bases lay outside the gene matches. The CDR3 is made up of 14 amino acids. The DNA for the CDR3 is TGTGCCAGCAGTTCCCCAGGGGGTGGAAACACCATATATTTT. Translated, it gives CASSSPGGGNTIYF.

V is TRBV6-1 and J is TRBJ2-5, with no clear D. Germline V gene lookup returns CDR1 MNHNS and CDR2 SASEGT. This CDR3 comprises 17 residues. Trimming took off 0 bases at V and 1 base at J, with 15 bases between the two ends. The CDR3 coding sequence is TGTGCCAGCAGTGAAGCGGCCAAAAGCGCGCTCCAAGAGACCCAGTACTTC. The encoded protein is CASSEAAKSALQETQYF.

V is TRBV7-2 and J is TRBJ2-1; TRBD1 agrees at 8 bases. With 2 bases clipped from V and 7 bases from J, the junction kept 4 bases outside the gene matches. In germline, CDR1 is SGHTA, CDR2 FQGNSA. The CDR3 loop spans 14 amino acids. The chain's CDR3 is CASSLNRGSNEQFF. CDR3 in DNA: TGTGCCAGCAGCTTAAACAGGGGGTCAAATGAGCAGTTCTTC.

This clone showed up just a few times. The rearrangement links TRBV5-6 to TRBJ2-3; 11 bases fit TRBD2. Germline CDR1 is SGHDT and CDR2 is YYEEEE. The CDR3 is made up of 16 amino acids. V lost 1 base and J lost 2; bases outside the gene matches: 3. CDR3 nucleotides: TGTGCCAGCAGCTTGTCACTAGCGGGGGACACAGATACGCAGTATTTT. Its protein is CASSLSLAGDTDTQYF.

This clone was seen a single time. The chain couples TRBV15 to TRBJ1-1; 7 bases fit TRBD1. The CDR3 extends over 15 amino acids. Germline V lookup: CDR1 LNHNV, CDR2 YYDKDF (reference sequence). V shed 10 bases, J shed 2 bases, and the junction held 13 bases outside the gene matches. The CDR3 reads CAIKDRNYINTEAFF. The CDR3 nucleotides are TGTGCCATCAAGGACAGGAACTATATTAACACTGAAGCTTTCTTT.

This chain uses TRBV11-1 with TRBJ2-1; TRBD2 matches at 13 bases. The trim removed 3 bases at V and 6 bases at J, leaving 8 bases unmatched. Germline V lookup: CDR1 SGHAT, CDR2 FQDESV (reference sequence). The CDR3 covers 17 residues. The CDR3 reads CASSFPGLAGVRNEQFF. The CDR3 nucleotides read TGTGCCAGCAGCTTCCCCGGACTAGCGGGGGTCCGCAATGAGCAGTTCTTC.

V usage is TRBV2 and J usage is TRBJ1-2, with unresolved D. This CDR3 contains 15 residues. CDR1 is SNHLY, CDR2 FYNNEI, per germline. V was pared by 1 base and J by 2 bases, with 11 bases between. CDR3: CASSEVNRQNYGYTF. In DNA, the CDR3 is TGTGCCAGCAGTGAAGTCAACAGACAAAACTATGGCTACACCTTC.

This rearrangement joins TRBV5-6 to TRBJ1-2; no clear D gene. Per the germline V gene, CDR1 is SGHDT and CDR2 is YYEEEE. The CDR3 contains 13 residues. V dropped 4 bases and J dropped 6 bases, with 13 bases sitting between them. The CDR3 bases are TGTGCCAGCAGCCTACGCGTCCCGGATGGCTACACCTTC. Its translation is CASSLRVPDGYTF.

V and J are TRBV4-1 and TRBJ1-4, with 7 bases lining up with TRBD1. The germline V gene encodes CDR1 MGHRA and CDR2 YSYEKL. The CDR3 extends over 14 amino acids. Trimming at V came to 5 bases and at J to 6 bases, leaving 6 bases not matched to a gene. This CDR3 is CASSSHRGDEKLFF. CDR3 DNA sequence: TGCGCCAGCAGCTCCCACAGGGGAGATGAAAAACTGTTTTTT.

The chain recombines TRBV27 with TRBJ2-4, with D maybe TRBD2 (5 bases). Trimming shortened V by 4 bases and J by 1 base, and 17 bases separated the two germline ends. CDR1 is MNHEY, CDR2 SMNVEV, per germline (reference sequence). CDR3 length equals 17 residues. CDR3 residues: CASSSPPRERAKNIQYF. Here the CDR3 DNA reads TGTGCCAGCAGTTCTCCACCAAGGGAGCGGGCCAAAAACATTCAGTACTTC.

This clone came up a few times. The V call is TRBV7-2, the J call TRBJ1-6, with D unclear. CDR1 SGHTA and CDR2 FQGNSA come from the germline V gene. This CDR3 comprises 13 residues. V was clipped by 4 bases and J by 9 bases, with 10 bases between them. For the CDR3, the DNA is TGTGCCAGCAGCTCGTACAGCAGTTCACCCCTCCACTTT. It specifies CASSSYSSSPLHF.

This clone was counted a single time. In DNA form, the CDR3 reads TGTGCCAGTAAAACCGGGACAGGGATCGGGGAGCAGTACTTC. It is translated as CASKTGTGIGEQYF. This chain links TRBV19 with TRBJ2-7; 9 bases align to TRBD1. This CDR3 is built from 14 residues. From germline, CDR1 is LNHDA and CDR2 SQIVND (reference sequence). The junction had 11 bases not matched to a gene; V was cut back by 7 bases and J by 7 bases.

The chain carries TRBV6-1 and TRBJ1-5; D unresolved. This CDR3 region has 12 residues. Germline CDR1 is MNHNS and CDR2 is SASEGT. V dropped 8 bases and J dropped 6 bases, with 11 bases sitting between them. CDR3 nucleotides: TGTGCCAGCGGTGTTATCAGTCAGCCCCAGCATTTT. Translated: CASGVISQPQHF.

V is TRBV28 and J is TRBJ1-5; TRBD1 matches 7 bases. The CDR3 spans 16 residues. Germline loops: CDR1 MDHEN, CDR2 SYDVKM. With 4 bases clipped from V and 3 bases from J, the junction kept 9 bases outside the gene matches. Written as DNA, the CDR3 is TGTGCCAGCAGTTCCGGGACAGTTCTCTTCAATCAGCCCCAGCATTTT. Protein: CASSSGTVLFNQPQHF.

The chain links TRBV11-2 to TRBJ2-7; TRBD1 is a possible D gene (5 bases). CDR1 and CDR2 from the germline V gene are SGHAT and FQNNGV. The CDR3 spans 14 residues. V was cut by 1 base and J by 4 bases, with 11 bases left in between. CDR3 loop: CASSLVTGPYEQYF. The CDR3 DNA reads TGTGCCAGCAGCTTAGTTACAGGCCCATACGAGCAGTACTTC.

The chain links TRBV15 to TRBJ2-3, with D tentatively TRBD1 (5 bases). CDR1 and CDR2 from the germline V gene are LNHNV and YYDKDF (reference sequence). Trimming cost V 0 bases and J 0 bases, with 10 bases left between them. The length of the CDR3 is 16 residues. CDR3 loop: CATSREPGSSTDTQYF. The CDR3 bases are TGTGCCACCAGCAGAGAACCAGGGTCGAGCACAGATACGCAGTATTTT.

This chain connects TRBV6-1 to TRBJ1-4; the D is unclear. Germline values: CDR1 MNHNS, CDR2 SASEGT. CDR3 length: 16 amino acids. The V end lost 1 base, the J end lost 5 bases, and 14 bases lay between the germline ends. CDR3 bases: TGTGCCAGCAGTGAAGTAAACACCTTTTTAAATGAAAAACTGTTTTTT. It codes for CASSEVNTFLNEKLFF.

The genes are TRBV5-6 and TRBJ1-3; tentative D call: TRBD1 (6 bases). The germline V gene has CDR1 SGHDT and CDR2 YYEEEE. The germline V and J ends were trimmed by 1 base and 7 bases, with 27 bases remaining between them. CDR3 length: 19 residues. This chain's CDR3 is CASSLFRFRDTPSGNTIYF. The CDR3 nucleotides read TGTGCCAGCAGCTTGTTTCGCTTCCGGGACACCCCGTCCGGGAACACCATATATTTT.